Presented here are 28 T cell receptor beta chains from one specimen sequenced in a study of blood T cell repertoires in COVID-19. The protocol was immunoSEQ multiplex PCR, while the TCRdb copy is restricted to in-frame clones and leaves out a portion. This table has 98,000 or so clones, about four fifths appearing once. The material sequenced was peripheral blood. The receptors here all came from a woman aged 70 to 79 with acute or convalescent COVID-19.

The chain employs TRBV2 and TRBJ1-6; 7 bases align to TRBD1. The germline gives CDR1 SNHLY, CDR2 FYNNEI. J was trimmed by 4 bases and V by 8 bases; bases with no gene match: 2. This CDR3 spans 13 amino acids. In nucleotides, the CDR3 is TGTGCCAGCGGGACAGAGTATAATTCACCCCTCCACTTT. As protein: CASGTEYNSPLHF.

The genes are TRBV9 and TRBJ2-1; 10 bases map to TRBD2. Germline V gives CDR1 SGDLS, CDR2 YYNGEE. The CDR3 runs to 15 residues. Trimming cost V 0 bases and J 7 bases; bases outside gene matches: 4. The CDR3 here is CASSVVPSGSNEQFF. The CDR3 DNA reads TGTGCCAGCAGCGTAGTTCCTAGCGGGAGTAATGAGCAGTTCTTC.

This chain joins TRBV27 and TRBJ1-6, with D maybe TRBD1 (5 bases). The CDR3 totals 15 residues. CDR1 MNHEY and CDR2 SMNVEV come from the germline V gene (reference sequence). V dropped 2 bases and J dropped 10 bases, with 15 bases sitting between them. CDR3 DNA sequence: TGTGCCAGCAGTTTAACCCCACAGGTAGCATCACCCCTCCACTTT. Translated: CASSLTPQVASPLHF.

The chain is built from TRBV28 and TRBJ1-5, with 8 nucleotides matching TRBD1. CDR1 is MDHEN and CDR2 is SYDVKM in the germline V gene. V lost 5 bases, J lost 7 bases, and 7 bases stayed unmatched. The CDR3 totals 14 residues. CDR3 sequence reads: CASSRDRIVQPQHF. CDR3 bases: TGTGCCAGCAGTCGGGACAGGATCGTGCAGCCCCAGCATTTT.

The chain recombines TRBV7-3 with TRBJ2-3; D remains ambiguous. Germline CDR1 SGHTA, CDR2 FQGTGA. Trimming removed 4 bases from V and 4 bases from J, with 9 bases in between. This CDR3 contains 13 residues. This CDR3 is CASSYSTPDTQYF. In nucleotides, the CDR3 is TGTGCCAGCAGCTACTCGACACCAGATACGCAGTATTTT. The whole variable domain, remainder taken from reference TRBV7-3 and TRBJ2-3, is GAGVSQTPSNKVTEKGKYVELRCDPISGHTALYWYRQSLGQGPEFLIYFQGTGAADDSGLPNDRFFAVRPEGSVSTLKIQRTERGDSAVYLCASSYSTPDTQYFGPGTRLTVL.

This clone was observed once. The chain couples TRBV28 to TRBJ1-3, with TRBD1 matching over 7 bases. Germline V gene lookup returns CDR1 MDHEN and CDR2 SYDVKM. The CDR3 runs to 14 residues. Trimming took 6 bases from V and 0 from J; bases not matched to a gene: 2. For the CDR3, the DNA is TGTGCCAGCAGGGGGACAGACTCTGGAAACACCATATATTTT. This codes for CASRGTDSGNTIYF.

This sequence joins TRBV7-2 and TRBJ2-2; D gene unclear. The CDR3 spans 14 residues. Germline CDR1 is SGHTA and CDR2 is FQGNSA. Trimming cost V 4 bases and J 5 bases, with 11 bases left between them. The CDR3 DNA sequence: TGTGCCAGCAGCTACCTAGAGGAAACCGGGGAGCTGTTTTTT. Protein product: CASSYLEETGELFF. Combining the CDR3 with reference TRBV7-2 and TRBJ2-2 gives the whole variable domain GAGVSQSPSNKVTEKGKDVELRCDPISGHTALYWYRQSLGQGLEFLIYFQGNSAPDKSGLPSDRFSAERTGGSVSTLTIQRTQQEDSAVYLCASSYLEETGELFFGEGSRLTVL.

The chain has TRBV19 and TRBJ2-1; 12 bases are shared with TRBD2. The CDR3 has 17 amino acids. V gave up 2 bases and J gave up 0 bases; unmatched junction bases: 2. CDR1 is LNHDA and CDR2 is SQIVND in the germline V gene (reference sequence). DNA of the CDR3: TGTGCCAGTAGTATAAGGACTAGCGGGATCTCCTACAATGAGCAGTTCTTC. Protein product: CASSIRTSGISYNEQFF.

V and J are TRBV29-1 and TRBJ1-5, with D tentatively TRBD1 (6 bases). This CDR3 comprises 14 residues. Trimming stripped 5 bases from V and 0 bases from J, with 11 bases between. Germline V gene lookup returns CDR1 SQVTM and CDR2 ANQGSEA. The CDR3: CSVSGQNSNQPQHF. CDR3 DNA sequence: TGCAGCGTTTCCGGACAGAATAGCAATCAGCCCCAGCATTTT.

This sequence joins TRBV24-1 and TRBJ1-1; D is unresolved. The V end was cut by 1 base, the J end by 6 bases, with 8 bases between. CDR3 length: 13 amino acids. Germline lookup yields CDR1 KGHDR and CDR2 SFDVKD. CDR3 amino acids: CATSDFAGAEAFF. The CDR3 coding sequence is TGTGCCACCAGTGATTTTGCGGGTGCTGAAGCTTTCTTT.

This clone was counted between two and nine times. The chain recombines TRBV27 with TRBJ1-1, with D possibly TRBD1 on 5 matching bases. The CDR3 sequence is 15 residues long. Trimming took off 2 bases at V and 8 bases at J, with 18 bases between the two ends. Germline CDR1 MNHEY, CDR2 SMNVEV (reference sequence). CDR3 sequence: CASSLHGGEHREAFF. The CDR3 coding sequence is TGTGCCAGCAGTTTACACGGCGGAGAACACAGGGAAGCTTTCTTT.

This sequence joins TRBV11-2 and TRBJ2-7; 8 positions agree with TRBD2. Unmatched junction bases numbered 13, after V lost 3 bases and J lost 3 bases. Germline assignment: CDR1 SGHAT and CDR2 FQNNGV. The CDR3 contains 17 residues. The CDR3 nucleotides are TGTGCCAGCAGCTTCCTCGGGGGGGCGGGAAAATACTACGAGCAGTACGTC. Translating it yields CASSFLGGAGKYYEQYV.

CDR3 nucleotides: TGTGCCAGTCGGACTAGCGAAAGGAATGAGCAGTTCTTC. Its protein product is CASRTSERNEQFF. V is TRBV19 and J is TRBJ2-1, with 9 bases lining up with TRBD2. The CDR3 length is 13 residues. The J segment lost 7 bases and the V segment lost 8 bases, leaving 6 bases of the junction unmatched. CDR1 is LNHDA, CDR2 SQIVND, per germline (reference sequence).

The chain carries TRBV9 and TRBJ2-3; TRBD2 aligns across 12 bases. Germline V gene lookup returns CDR1 SGDLS and CDR2 YYNGEE. The ends lost 4 bases at V and 2 bases at J; junction bases unmatched: 5. The CDR3 contains 16 residues. The CDR3 DNA sequence: TGTGCCAGCAGCCCCACTAGCGGGGGGTTCACAGATACGCAGTATTTT. Translated, it gives CASSPTSGGFTDTQYF.

V and J are TRBV5-1 and TRBJ1-1; perhaps TRBD1 as D (5 bases). CDR3 length equals 15 residues. V lost 0 bases and J lost 4, with 13 bases in between. Germline V gene sequence: CDR1 SGHRS, CDR2 YFSETQ. This CDR3 reads CASSLDGAGGTEAFF. The CDR3 DNA reads TGCGCCAGCAGCTTGGATGGGGCGGGGGGCACTGAAGCTTTCTTT.

The rearrangement uses TRBV7-9 and TRBJ2-7; 7 bases align to TRBD2. J gave up 6 bases and V 5 bases, and 7 bases lay outside the gene matches. The CDR3 sequence is 13 residues long. The V gene's germline CDR1 is SEHNR and CDR2 FQNEAQ (reference sequence). CDR3 nucleotides: TGTGCCAGCAGCCTTGGACTAGATCCCGAGCAGTACGTC. It encodes CASSLGLDPEQYV.

This chain links TRBV19 with TRBJ1-3; D not certain. Germline-derived CDR1 and CDR2 are LNHDA and SQIVND (reference sequence). With 7 bases removed from V and 1 base from J, the gap between germline ends came to 8 bases. CDR3 length: 13 amino acids. The CDR3 protein is CASTQTSGNTIYF. CDR3 DNA: TGTGCCAGTACCCAGACATCTGGAAACACCATATATTTT.

The rearrangement joins TRBV2 to TRBJ2-5; D gene ambiguous. Germline V gene data show CDR1 as SNHLY and CDR2 as FYNNEI. V shed 4 bases and J shed 2 bases, with 11 bases lying between them. CDR3 size: 14 residues. The CDR3 loop reads CASSVRQDQETQYF. The CDR3 nucleotides are TGTGCCAGCAGTGTCCGACAAGATCAAGAGACCCAGTACTTC. Filled out from reference TRBV2 and TRBJ2-5, the complete variable domain reads EPEVTQTPSHQVTQMGQEVILRCVPISNHLYFYWYRQILGQKVEFLVSFYNNEISEKSEIFDDQFSVERPDGSNFTLKIRSTKLEDSAMYFCASSVRQDQETQYFGPGTRLLVL.

J is TRBJ1-5 and V is TRBV21-1. TRBV21-1 is listed as a pseudogene. The CDR3 is 15 residues long. The CDR3 DNA follows: TGTGCCAGCAGCAAAGTGGAGGGCAGCAATCAGCCCCAGCATTTT. Translated, it gives CASSKVEGSNQPQHF.

This rearrangement joins TRBV18 to TRBJ2-3; 7 bases map to TRBD2. V lost 5 bases, J lost 1 base, and 9 bases stayed unmatched. The CDR3 length is 16 residues. In germline, CDR1 is KGHSH, CDR2 LQKENI. The CDR3 sequence: CASSRTSEGGTDTQYF. The CDR3 DNA reads as TGTGCCAGCTCAAGAACTAGCGAAGGGGGCACAGATACGCAGTATTTT.

The chain employs TRBV6-1 and TRBJ2-3, with TRBD1 matching over 9 bases. CDR1 is MNHNS and CDR2 is SASEGT in the germline V gene. V lost 6 bases, J lost 5 bases, and 6 bases stayed unmatched. This CDR3 contains 14 residues. CDR3 sequence (DNA): TGTGCCAGCAGAAGAACAGGGGGCAGAGATACGCAGTATTTT. It translates to CASRRTGGRDTQYF.

This chain uses TRBV28 with TRBJ2-1; D is ambiguous. Per the germline V gene, CDR1 is MDHEN and CDR2 is SYDVKM. The CDR3 loop spans 17 amino acids. The germline V and J ends were trimmed by 3 bases and 0 bases, with 15 bases remaining between them. CDR3 bases: TGTGCCAGCAGTTTGTCCGCCTCGAAGAGCTCCTACAATGAGCAGTTCTTC. Protein sequence: CASSLSASKSSYNEQFF.

This sequence joins TRBV18 and TRBJ2-2; 7 nucleotides align to TRBD1. The germline V gene encodes CDR1 KGHSH and CDR2 LQKENI. The ends lost 3 bases at V and 4 bases at J; junction bases unmatched: 26. The CDR3 length is 22 residues. The CDR3 nucleotides read TGTGCCAGCTCACCGTATTTCCATCCGGGACAGAATGGGGAAATGTTCACCGGGGAGCTGTTTTTT. It codes for CASSPYFHPGQNGEMFTGELFF. The whole variable domain, filled in from reference TRBV18 and TRBJ2-2, reads NAGVMQNPRHLVRRRGQEARLRCSPMKGHSHVYWYRQLPEEGLKFMVYLQKENIIDESGMPKERFSAEFPKEGPSILRIQQVVRGDSAAYFCASSPYFHPGQNGEMFTGELFFGEGSRLTVL.

The rearrangement uses TRBV18 and TRBJ1-6; no definite D call. This CDR3 is built from 15 residues. The V end was cut by 2 bases, the J end by 10 bases, with 15 bases between. Germline CDR1 reads KGHSH; CDR2 reads LQKENI. As DNA, the CDR3 is TGTGCCAGCTCACCAGTGGAGGGCTGGAGGTCACCCCTCCACTTT. Protein sequence: CASSPVEGWRSPLHF.

V usage is TRBV7-3 and J usage is TRBJ1-1; D unresolved. CDR1 and CDR2 (germline): SGHTA, FQGTGA. This CDR3 is built from 10 residues. The V gene lost 5 bases and the J gene lost 11 bases, with 9 bases spanning the gap. CDR3 residues: CASSPLVAFF. The CDR3 coding sequence is TGTGCCAGCAGCCCCCTAGTCGCTTTCTTT.

V usage is TRBV10-3 and J usage is TRBJ1-1; TRBD1 matches at 11 bases. The trim removed 5 bases at V and 4 bases at J, leaving 9 bases unmatched. Per germline, CDR1 ENHRY and CDR2 SYGVKD. This CDR3 is 16 amino acids long. CDR3 bases: TGTGCCATCAGTCGGACAGGGGGCAGCTTGGGCACTGAAGCTTTCTTT. As protein: CAISRTGGSLGTEAFF.

CDR3 loop: CASSPGGNTEAFF. The CDR3 bases are TGTGCCAGCAGCCCGGGGGGGAACACTGAAGCTTTCTTT. J is TRBJ1-1 and V is TRBV12-3 or TRBV12-4; possibly TRBD1 for D (5 bases). This CDR3 spans 13 amino acids. Deletions cut 6 bases from V and 1 base from J, with 9 bases between.

V and J are TRBV2 and TRBJ1-1; D remains unclear. This CDR3 spans 13 amino acids. Trimming took 7 bases from V and 1 from J, leaving 10 bases between them. CDR1 and CDR2 from the germline V gene are SNHLY and FYNNEI. The CDR3, as DNA: TGTGCCAGCAACCGGGTTCCGAACACTGAAGCTTTCTTT. It yields the protein CASNRVPNTEAFF.